Shown below are 19 T cell receptor beta chains from a single sample sequenced in a study of blood T cells in healthy people across ages. A second PCR of roughly 7 to 11 cycles used a sample-barcoded 5' primer and a J-beta primer mix. MiXCR was run by TCRdb on the 5' RACE reads, yielding one entry per CDR3 protein. Of approximately 780,000 distinct CDR3 sequences in the sample, roughly 24% were seen once. The same data also went into a second study, on T cells of mothers and their children.

The sequenced material came from blood. These receptors were taken from a boy aged 10-17 years in good health.

In regard to this clonotype: One end of the junction is discordant with germline, which a read error may explain. This rearrangement joins TRBV7-7 to TRBJ2-5; possibly TRBD2 for D (7 bases). The CDR3 has 16 residues. The V gene's germline CDR1 is SSHAT and CDR2 FNYEAQ (reference sequence). CDR3 nucleotide sequence: TGTGCTAGCAGCTTGGGGGGGGGCAGGGATGTAGAGACCCAGTACTTC. Protein sequence: CASSLGGGRDVETQYF.

The J gene is TRBJ2-3, the V gene TRBV4-1, with 7 bases lining up with TRBD2. The V gene's germline CDR1 is MGHRA and CDR2 YSYEKL. The trim removed 3 bases at V and 6 bases at J, leaving 6 bases unmatched. The CDR3 covers 14 residues. Written as DNA, the CDR3 is TGCGCCAGCAGCCATTCGGGGGGTGGGGATACGCAGTATTTT. Its translation: CASSHSGGGDTQYF.

This clonotype appeared many times. This chain joins TRBV28 and TRBJ2-1, with 7 bases identical to TRBD2. J lost 2 bases, V lost 5 bases, and 15 bases had no gene match. The CDR3 has 18 amino acids. The germline gives CDR1 MDHEN, CDR2 SYDVKM. CDR3 nucleotide sequence: TGTGCCAGCAGTCTGTTTGGTGACGGGGGGACGGCCTACAATGAGCAGTTCTTC. Translating it yields CASSLFGDGGTAYNEQFF.

This chain uses TRBV6-5 with TRBJ2-5; 10 nucleotides align to TRBD1. V shed 2 bases, J shed 5 bases, and the junction held 8 bases outside the gene matches. CDR1 MNHEY and CDR2 SVGAGI come from the germline V gene. The CDR3 consists of 16 residues. CDR3 sequence reads: CASSYTWGQGSETQYF. Written as DNA, the CDR3 is TGTGCCAGCAGTTACACTTGGGGACAGGGGTCGGAGACCCAGTACTTC.

The chain employs TRBV19 and TRBJ1-2; no clear D gene. This CDR3 is 15 amino acids long. V lost 5 bases, J lost 0 bases, and 13 bases lay in between. Germline V gene sequence: CDR1 LNHDA, CDR2 SQIVND (reference sequence). CDR3 sequence reads: CASSLENVANYGYTF. In nucleotides, the CDR3 is TGTGCCAGTAGTCTTGAGAACGTGGCTAACTATGGCTACACCTTC.

This clonotype was observed once. The rearrangement uses TRBV5-1 and TRBJ1-2; 9 nucleotides line up with TRBD1. Germline V CDR1 and CDR2: SGHRS, YFSETQ. The CDR3 spans 17 residues. The trim removed 3 bases at V and 0 bases at J, leaving 9 bases unmatched. CDR3 sequence: CASSYSWTGEANYGYTF. CDR3 DNA sequence: TGCGCCAGCAGCTACTCTTGGACAGGGGAGGCTAACTATGGCTACACCTTC.

This chain uses TRBV2 with TRBJ2-5; 12 bases map to TRBD1. The CDR3 spans 13 residues. From germline, CDR1 is SNHLY and CDR2 FYNNEI. The V and J ends lost 6 bases and 4 bases, in that order; junction bases with no gene match: 0. The DNA for the CDR3 is TGTGCCAGCAGGGGACAGGGGGCAGAGACCCAGTACTTC. Its protein product is CASRGQGAETQYF.

V and J are TRBV20-1 and TRBJ2-7; D possibly uses TRBD1 or TRBD2 (6 bases each). This CDR3 has 13 residues. Trimming left V 4 bases short and J 5 bases short, with 15 bases between. Germline V gene lookup returns CDR1 DFQATT and CDR2 SNEGSKA (reference sequence). The CDR3 bases are TGCAGTGCTACAAGGGGGGTCGGGAACGAGCAGTACTTC. It specifies CSATRGVGNEQYF.

This chain connects TRBV3-1 to TRBJ2-5; 14 bases line up with TRBD2. CDR3 length: 16 residues. CDR1 LGHDT and CDR2 YNNKEL come from the germline V gene (reference sequence). V shed 4 bases, J shed 3 bases, and the junction held 4 bases outside the gene matches. DNA of the CDR3: TGTGCCAGCAGCCGCGGACTAGCGGGGGGCAAAGAGACCCAGTACTTC. Translating it yields CASSRGLAGGKETQYF.

This clonotype was detected a few times. This chain uses TRBV20-1 with TRBJ2-5; D is possibly TRBD1 (6 bases). The CDR3 is made up of 11 amino acids. In germline, CDR1 is DFQATT, CDR2 SNEGSKA (reference sequence). V was trimmed by 6 bases and J by 5 bases, leaving 10 bases between them. CDR3 in amino acids: CSALRGETQYF. CDR3 DNA: TGCAGTGCCCTGAGGGGGGAGACCCAGTACTTC.

This clonotype was seen a few times. This chain connects TRBV6-1 to TRBJ2-7; no clear D gene. Trimming pared 10 bases from V and 4 bases from J, leaving 17 bases between. This CDR3 has 13 amino acids. CDR1 is MNHNS and CDR2 is SASEGT in the germline V gene. The CDR3 nucleotides are TGTGCCACCACGGACCCTCTCGGATACGAGCAGTACTTC. This codes for CATTDPLGYEQYF.

This chain uses TRBV6-5 with TRBJ1-2; perhaps TRBD1 as D (5 bases). This CDR3 spans 13 amino acids. V gave up 6 bases and J gave up 6 bases, with 14 bases separating them. The V gene's germline CDR1 is MNHEY and CDR2 SVGAGI. The CDR3 DNA follows: TGTGCCAGCAGCCCATCGGGGGACGATGGCTACACCTTC. Its protein is CASSPSGDDGYTF.

This clonotype was detected only a few times. The chain is built from TRBV27 and TRBJ2-5, with D possibly being TRBD2 (6 bases). The CDR3 is made up of 17 amino acids. Germline V gene data show CDR1 as MNHEY and CDR2 as SMNVEV (reference sequence). The V and J ends lost 5 bases and 7 bases respectively, with 26 bases between them. The CDR3 protein is CASSPYWAGTPDWTQYF. CDR3 sequence (DNA): TGTGCCAGCAGTCCTTATTGGGCGGGGACTCCCGACTGGACCCAGTACTTC.

This clonotype was detected a few times. This rearrangement joins TRBV7-2 to TRBJ2-5, with 12 bases matching TRBD2. CDR1 SGHTA and CDR2 FQGNSA come from the germline V gene. J lost 4 bases, V lost 5 bases, and 8 bases had no gene match. This CDR3 is built from 16 residues. The CDR3 is CASSPTLAGGGETQYF. The CDR3, as DNA: TGTGCCAGCAGCCCCACACTAGCGGGGGGTGGAGAGACCCAGTACTTC.

This clonotype came up a few times. The J gene is TRBJ2-5, the V gene TRBV20-1; 8 bases are shared with TRBD1. Germline CDR1 reads DFQATT; CDR2 reads SNEGSKA (reference sequence). Losses at the gene ends were 8 bases for V and 1 base for J; bases not matched to a gene: 15. The CDR3 has 16 amino acids. The CDR3 is CSCRTGSPGLQETQYF. DNA of the CDR3: TGCAGTTGCCGGACAGGGAGTCCCGGGCTCCAAGAGACCCAGTACTTC.

The CDR3 is CASSRSRGGSETQYF. CDR3 in DNA: TGCGCCAGCAGTAGATCGCGGGGGGGATCTGAGACCCAGTACTTC. This sequence joins TRBV10-2 and TRBJ2-5; 9 bases fit TRBD2. V lost 5 bases to trimming and J lost 5 bases; unmatched junction nucleotides: 9. Germline lookup yields CDR1 WSHSY and CDR2 SAAADI. This CDR3 is built from 15 residues.

The rearrangement links TRBV7-8 to TRBJ2-1; 13 bases map to TRBD2. V trimming: 5 bases; J trimming: 1 base; junction bases outside the gene matches: 14. CDR1 and CDR2 from the germline V gene are SGHVS and FQNEAQ. The CDR3 runs 20 residues. Here the CDR3 DNA reads TGTGCCAGCAGCCTAAGGCCAACTAGCGGGGGGGCGGGGTCCTACAATGAGCAGTTCTTC. As protein: CASSLRPTSGGAGSYNEQFF. The variable domain in full, with the rest retrieved from reference TRBV7-8 and TRBJ2-1, is GAGVSQSPRYKVAKRGQDVALRCDPISGHVSLFWYQQALGQGPEFLTYFQNEAQLDKSGLPSDRFFAERPEGSVSTLKIQRTQQEDSAVYLCASSLRPTSGGAGSYNEQFFGPGTRLTVL.

The genes are TRBV15 and TRBJ2-5; D remains ambiguous. The CDR3 contains 15 residues. CDR1 and CDR2 from the germline V gene are LNHNV and YYDKDF (reference sequence). V was clipped by 0 bases and J by 5 bases, with 13 bases between them. The CDR3 DNA reads as TGTGCCACCAGCAGAGAGGTGGGCCCCCAGGAGACCCAGTACTTC. As protein: CATSREVGPQETQYF.

For the CDR3, the DNA is TGTGCCAGCAGTTTCGGGGAAACCTACGAGCAGTACTTC. This encodes CASSFGETYEQYF. The chain recombines TRBV12-3 or TRBV12-4 with TRBJ2-7; tentative D call: TRBD2 (5 bases). V was clipped by 3 bases and J by 2 bases, with 8 bases between them. The CDR3 consists of 13 residues.